The following is a TCR beta chain sequence with its context. Antigen unknown. Between the trimmed V and J ends, which lost 0 bases and 8 bases, there was a span of 7 bases. CDR3 size: 12 residues. The germline gives CDR1 SGHAT, CDR2 FQNNGV. This record belongs to a study of OX40 agonist ivuxolimab in advanced cancers. Study results and caveats: With doses of 0.1 to 3.0 mg/kg, CD4+ and CD8+ blood T cells had undergone clonal expansion by week 6.

Data came from immunoSEQ multiplex PCR; TCRdb stores just in-frame clones and leaves some out. Of roughly 41,000 clones in the sample, about 88% were seen once. The sample in question was CD4+ or CD8+ T cells sorted from blood, obtained in a trial of the OX40 agonist ivuxolimab. The receptor comes from an adult with an advanced solid tumor such as melanoma, head and neck, liver or kidney cancer. The V gene is TRBV11-2, the J gene TRBJ1-2; D ambiguous. The CDR3 nucleotides are TGTGCCAGCAGCTTAGACGCGGGAGGCTACACCTTC. Its translation is CASSLDAGGYTF.